This TCR beta chain was captured by sequencing in a study of cytomegalovirus exposure and HLA in healthy donors. Findings and limits, study-wide: An analysis done earlier found most TCR beta V segments productive about 90% or about 30% of the time. Reports credit the classifier with highly specific, highly sensitive diagnosis of cytomegalovirus status. Common viral pathogens (according to a later analysis) appeared linked to several of the most significant clusters.

PCR used 60 Vbeta primers and 13 Jbeta primers. The repertoire was sequenced with immunoSEQ multiplex PCR; TCRdb's copy has only in-frame clones and lacks some. The top ten clones hold 1.2% of a sample with about 91,000 clones, under 75% of them seen once. This CDR3 region has 15 residues. The germline CDR1 and CDR2 sequences are SEHNR and FQNEAQ (reference sequence). V was pared by 6 bases and J by 0 bases, with 14 bases between. Of note for this clone: The antigen remains unidentified.

Sequenced input: PBMCs. This clonotype was obtained from a female donor in good health and CMV-seronegative. The chain uses TRBV7-9 and TRBJ1-2; possibly TRBD1 for D (6 bases). This chain's CDR3 is CASSLTGTTNYGYTF. The CDR3 DNA is TGTGCCAGCAGTCTCACAGGGACCACTAACTATGGCTACACCTTC.